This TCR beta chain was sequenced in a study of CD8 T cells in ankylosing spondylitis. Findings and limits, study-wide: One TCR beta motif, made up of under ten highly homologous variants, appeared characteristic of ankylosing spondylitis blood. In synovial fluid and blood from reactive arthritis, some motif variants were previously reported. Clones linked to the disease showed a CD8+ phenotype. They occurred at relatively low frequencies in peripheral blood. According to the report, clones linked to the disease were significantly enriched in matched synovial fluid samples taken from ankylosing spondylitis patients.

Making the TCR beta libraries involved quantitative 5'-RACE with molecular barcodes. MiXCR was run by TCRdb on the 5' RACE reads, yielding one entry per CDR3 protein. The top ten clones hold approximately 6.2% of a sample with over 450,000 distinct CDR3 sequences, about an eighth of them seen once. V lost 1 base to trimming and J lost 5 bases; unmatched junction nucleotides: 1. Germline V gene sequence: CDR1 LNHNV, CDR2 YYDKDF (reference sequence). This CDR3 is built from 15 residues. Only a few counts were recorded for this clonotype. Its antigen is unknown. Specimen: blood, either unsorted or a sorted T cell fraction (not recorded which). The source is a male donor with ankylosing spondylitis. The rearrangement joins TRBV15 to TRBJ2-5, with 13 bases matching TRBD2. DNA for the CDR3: TGTGCCACCAGCAGAGCACTAGCGGGAGGGGAGACCCAGTACTTC. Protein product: CATSRALAGGETQYF.